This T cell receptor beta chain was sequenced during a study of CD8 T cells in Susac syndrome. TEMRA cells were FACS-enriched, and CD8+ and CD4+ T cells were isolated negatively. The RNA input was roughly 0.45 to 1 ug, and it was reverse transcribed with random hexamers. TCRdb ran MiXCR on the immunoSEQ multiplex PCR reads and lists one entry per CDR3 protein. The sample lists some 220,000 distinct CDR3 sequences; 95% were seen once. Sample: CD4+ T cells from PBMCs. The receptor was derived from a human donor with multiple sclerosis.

The CDR3 loop is CASSEALRVDGYTF. In nucleotides, the CDR3 is TGTGCCAGCAGTGAAGCGCTTCGGGTAGATGGCTACACCTTC. V is TRBV2 and J is TRBJ1-2, with unresolved D. Germline V lookup: CDR1 SNHLY, CDR2 FYNNEI. The CDR3 covers 14 residues. Between the trimmed V and J ends, which lost 0 bases and 6 bases, there was a span of 11 bases. The full variable domain, rest sourced from reference TRBV2 and TRBJ1-2, is EPEVTQTPSHQVTQMGQEVILRCVPISNHLYFYWYRQILGQKVEFLVSFYNNEISEKSEIFDDQFSVERPDGSNFTLKIRSTKLEDSAMYFCASSEALRVDGYTFGSGTRLTVV.